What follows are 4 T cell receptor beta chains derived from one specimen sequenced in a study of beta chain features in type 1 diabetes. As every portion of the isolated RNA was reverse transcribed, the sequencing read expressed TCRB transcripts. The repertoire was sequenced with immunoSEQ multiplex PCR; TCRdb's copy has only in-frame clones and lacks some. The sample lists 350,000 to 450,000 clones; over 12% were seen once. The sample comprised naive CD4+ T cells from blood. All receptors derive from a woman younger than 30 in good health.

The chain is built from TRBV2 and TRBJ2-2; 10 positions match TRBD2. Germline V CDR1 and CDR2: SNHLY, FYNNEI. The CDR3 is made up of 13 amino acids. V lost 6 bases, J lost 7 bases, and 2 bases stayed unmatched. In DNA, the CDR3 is TGTGCCAGCAGAAGACTAGCGGGCGGGGAGCTGTTTTTT. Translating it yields CASRRLAGGELFF.

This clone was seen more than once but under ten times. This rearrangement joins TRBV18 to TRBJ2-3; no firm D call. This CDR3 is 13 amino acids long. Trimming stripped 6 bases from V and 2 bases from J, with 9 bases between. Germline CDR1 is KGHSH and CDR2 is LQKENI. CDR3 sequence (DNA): TGTGCCAGCTCCTACCTGTTCACAGATACGCAGTATTTT. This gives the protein CASSYLFTDTQYF.

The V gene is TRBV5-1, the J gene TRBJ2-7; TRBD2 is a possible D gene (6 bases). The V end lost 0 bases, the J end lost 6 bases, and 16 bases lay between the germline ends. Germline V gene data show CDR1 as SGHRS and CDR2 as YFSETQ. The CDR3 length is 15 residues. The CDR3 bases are TGCGCCAGCAGCTTGGAACTAGCTCCTCCGAGCGAGCAGTACTTC. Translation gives CASSLELAPPSEQYF.

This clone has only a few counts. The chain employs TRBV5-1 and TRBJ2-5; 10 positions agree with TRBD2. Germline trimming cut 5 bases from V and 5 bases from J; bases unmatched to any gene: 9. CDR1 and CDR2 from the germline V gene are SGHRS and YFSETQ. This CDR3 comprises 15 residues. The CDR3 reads CASRFGLAATETQYF. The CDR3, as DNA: TGCGCCAGCAGGTTTGGACTAGCGGCGACGGAGACCCAGTACTTC.